This T cell receptor beta chain was sequenced in a study of T cell changes during pregnancy in multiple sclerosis. Profiled with immunoSEQ multiplex PCR; TCRdb holds only in-frame clones, not every one. The sample carries about 130,000 clones, about 96% recorded once. Germline values: CDR1 SQVTM, CDR2 ANQGSEA. This CDR3 has 12 amino acids. This chain links TRBV29-1 with TRBJ2-1, with D maybe TRBD2 (6 bases). Sequenced here: peripheral blood, sampled after pregnancy. This clonotype was obtained from a female donor with multiple sclerosis, enrolled in a pregnancy study. CDR3 protein: CGTMSGSNEQFF. CDR3 nucleotides: TGCGGAACCATGTCCGGGAGTAATGAGCAGTTCTTC.